The source of this T cell receptor (beta chain) is a study of T cell repertoires in cytomegalovirus infection. Regarding this clonotype: Its antigen is not identified.

Via MiXCR, TCRdb re-called the reads, giving one row per CDR3 protein. Here the sample spans hundreds of thousands of distinct CDR3 sequences, 33% being singletons. The CDR3 covers 14 residues. Looked up from germline, CDR1 is SGHVS and CDR2 is FNYEAQ. V was cut by 4 bases and J by 9 bases, with 18 bases left in between. The chain is built from TRBV7-6 and TRBJ1-1; tentative D call: TRBD1 (6 bases). The sequences come from cultured PBMCs, collected from culture after CMV antigen stimulation. This TCR was recovered from a human donor in good health (CMV status not recorded). Some clones in this sample may be carry-over from other donors' samples. CDR3 amino acids: CASSSYSTGRQAFF. CDR3 in DNA: TGTGCCAGCAGCTCCTACTCGACAGGCCGACAAGCTTTCTTT.